A single sample gave rise to the 30 T cell receptor beta chains below, sequenced in a study of T-cell reconstitution after alpha-beta-depleted transplantation in children. The TCRbeta library incorporated unique molecular identifiers. In TCRdb, the PCR reads were re-called with MiXCR into one record per CDR3 protein. The data contain approximately 980,000 distinct CDR3 sequences, about 26% of them singletons. The sequences come from PBMCs, mostly from graft donor cells, collected 360 days after TCRalphabeta/CD19-depleted stem cell transplant. The source is a boy under two years old who had a stem cell transplant for SCID, so the T cells may come from the graft donor.

The gene calls are TRBV15 and TRBJ2-4; D is uncertain. The V gene's germline CDR1 is LNHNV and CDR2 YYDKDF (reference sequence). This CDR3 has 17 amino acids. V was trimmed by 0 bases and J by 0 bases, leaving 12 bases between them. In DNA, the CDR3 is TGTGCCACCAGCAGAGACGCGGTGAAGCTAGCCAAAAACATTCAGTACTTC. Residues: CATSRDAVKLAKNIQYF.

As to this clonotype: One junction end does not reproduce the germline sequence, and a read error may be involved. V is TRBV7-2 and J is TRBJ2-1, with TRBD2 as a possible D gene (5 bases). The CDR3 sequence is 13 residues long. Germline CDR1 reads SGHTA; CDR2 reads FQGNSA. The CDR3, as DNA: TGTGCCAGCAGCTTAGATCCTGCTGCCGTGGGAGTCTTC. Its protein is CASSLDPAAVGVF. Full variable domain (missing parts from reference TRBV7-2 and TRBJ2-1): GAGVSQSPSNKVTEKGKDVELRCDPISGHTALYWYRQSLGQGLEFLIYFQGNSAPDKSGLPSDRFSAERTGGSVSTLTIQRTQQEDSAVYLCASSLDPAAVGVFGPGTRLTVL.

This clonotype was detected once. J is TRBJ2-1 and V is TRBV19, with 7 positions matching TRBD1. Germline trimming cut 5 bases from V and 3 bases from J; bases unmatched to any gene: 10. The germline V gene has CDR1 LNHDA and CDR2 SQIVND (reference sequence). The CDR3 runs to 16 residues. The CDR3 loop reads CASSDQGQLIYNEQFF. The CDR3, as DNA: TGTGCCAGTAGTGACCAGGGACAGCTTATCTACAATGAGCAGTTCTTC. Using reference TRBV19 and TRBJ2-1 for the parts outside the CDR3, the full variable domain is DGGITQSPKYLFRKEGQNVTLSCEQNLNHDAMYWYRQDPGQGLRLIYYSQIVNDFQKGDIAEGYSVSREKKESFPLTVTSAQKNPTAFYLCASSDQGQLIYNEQFFGPGTRLTVL.

The V and J genes are TRBV5-1 and TRBJ2-2; possibly TRBD1 for D (6 bases). The CDR3 runs 19 residues. CDR1 is SGHRS and CDR2 is YFSETQ in the germline V gene. Trimming cost V 1 base and J 0 bases, with 19 bases left between them. CDR3 amino acids: CASSLRKASGTSNTGELFF. CDR3 coding DNA: TGCGCCAGCAGCTTGCGAAAAGCTTCCGGGACATCGAACACCGGGGAGCTGTTTTTT.

The chain couples TRBV15 to TRBJ2-7, with D unclear. This CDR3 has 15 residues. V lost 0 bases, J lost 2 bases, and 11 bases lay in between. CDR1 LNHNV and CDR2 YYDKDF come from the germline V gene (reference sequence). This chain's CDR3 is CATSRDMWAPYEQYF. The CDR3 DNA sequence: TGTGCCACCAGCAGAGATATGTGGGCCCCCTACGAGCAGTACTTC.

The genes are TRBV4-3 and TRBJ2-2; TRBD2 agrees at 8 bases. The CDR3 consists of 15 residues. Germline CDR1 is LGHNA and CDR2 is YSLEER. The ends lost 4 bases at V and 3 bases at J; junction bases unmatched: 4. CDR3 residues: CASSPISGDTGELFF. DNA for the CDR3: TGCGCCAGCAGCCCCATTAGCGGGGACACCGGGGAGCTGTTTTTT.

This clonotype was observed a few times. The gene calls are TRBV7-9 and TRBJ2-3; D is ambiguous. CDR1 is SEHNR and CDR2 is FQNEAQ in the germline V gene (reference sequence). Trimming took 1 base from V and 1 from J, leaving 9 bases between them. The CDR3 has 15 residues. This CDR3 reads CASSLVAVGTDTQYF. In DNA form, the CDR3 reads TGTGCCAGCAGCTTAGTCGCGGTGGGCACAGATACGCAGTATTTT.

This clonotype was seen more than once but under ten times. This sequence joins TRBV10-3 and TRBJ2-3; 8 bases map to TRBD1. The CDR3 has 14 residues. Unmatched junction bases numbered 4, after V lost 4 bases and J lost 4 bases. Germline lookup yields CDR1 ENHRY and CDR2 SYGVKD. CDR3 amino acids: CAISVGQGADTQYF. CDR3 nucleotides: TGTGCCATCAGTGTCGGACAGGGCGCAGATACGCAGTATTTT.

V is TRBV29-1 and J is TRBJ2-3; no definite D call. The CDR3 runs 11 residues. The germline gives CDR1 SQVTM, CDR2 ANQGSEA. V was pared by 6 bases and J by 6 bases, with 10 bases between. This CDR3 is CSVRLTDTQYF. CDR3 nucleotides: TGCAGCGTCCGATTGACTGATACGCAGTATTTT.

This clonotype was found a few times. The chain employs TRBV20-1 and TRBJ1-4; D is possibly TRBD1 (5 bases). There are 15 residues in the CDR3. Germline V gene lookup returns CDR1 DFQATT and CDR2 SNEGSKA (reference sequence). V dropped 2 bases and J dropped 8 bases, with 18 bases sitting between them. The CDR3 is CSARRLQGYTEKLFF. In DNA form, the CDR3 reads TGCAGTGCTAGACGCCTTCAGGGCTATACCGAAAAACTGTTTTTT.

CDR3 in amino acids: CAISDGGSPIYNEQFF. In nucleotides, the CDR3 is TGTGCCATCAGTGACGGGGGTTCTCCTATATACAATGAGCAGTTCTTC. This chain uses TRBV10-3 with TRBJ2-1, with D possibly TRBD2 on 6 matching bases. This CDR3 has 16 residues. CDR1 ENHRY and CDR2 SYGVKD come from the germline V gene. Trimming left V 3 bases short and J 4 bases short, with 16 bases between.

The rearrangement uses TRBV7-9 and TRBJ1-2, with D tentatively TRBD1 (5 bases). Deletions cut 0 bases from V and 3 bases from J, with 11 bases between. This CDR3 is 15 amino acids long. The germline gives CDR1 SEHNR, CDR2 FQNEAQ (reference sequence). CDR3 nucleotides: TGTGCCAGCAGCTTAGCGGCCAGGGATCACTATGGCTACACCTTC. Translated, it gives CASSLAARDHYGYTF.

Here the CDR3 DNA reads TGCAGTGCTCAGACAACCTACGAGCAGTACTTC. Translating it yields CSAQTTYEQYF. V is TRBV20-1 and J is TRBJ2-7; D not certain. The CDR3 covers 11 residues. Trimming took off 5 bases at V and 2 bases at J, with 7 bases between the two ends. Germline V gene lookup returns CDR1 DFQATT and CDR2 SNEGSKA (reference sequence).

The chain uses TRBV12-3 or TRBV12-4 and TRBJ2-2, with D hard to call. The CDR3 has 13 residues. The V end was cut by 6 bases, the J end by 6 bases, with 11 bases between. The CDR3 sequence is CASSALSAGELFF. In DNA, the CDR3 is TGTGCCAGCAGCGCGCTATCGGCCGGGGAGCTGTTTTTT.

This clonotype was detected ten times or more. The junction shows a germline mismatch at one end, possibly a read error. This chain connects TRBV5-1 to TRBJ2-1; the D gene could be TRBD1 or TRBD2 (6 bases each). The CDR3 loop spans 13 amino acids. The germline V gene has CDR1 SGHRS and CDR2 YFSETQ. The CDR3 reads CASSLGGHNEQFF. The DNA for the CDR3 is TGTGCCAGCAGTTTGGGGGGCCACAATGAGCAGTTCTTC.

This clonotype occurred many times. This sequence joins TRBV4-1 and TRBJ2-1, with D perhaps TRBD2 (5 bases). This CDR3 is 15 amino acids long. Trimming left V 1 base short and J 6 bases short, with 13 bases between. Germline values: CDR1 MGHRA, CDR2 YSYEKL. The DNA of the CDR3 is TGCGCCAGCAGCCAAGGGGAGTCGACTTCCAATGAGCAGTTCTTC. Protein product: CASSQGESTSNEQFF.

The genes are TRBV7-2 and TRBJ2-5; 7 bases are a match to TRBD2. J lost 4 bases, V lost 2 bases, and 10 bases had no gene match. CDR1 is SGHTA and CDR2 is FQGNSA in the germline V gene. The CDR3 covers 16 residues. CDR3 in amino acids: CASSLFGGGGGETQYF. In nucleotides, the CDR3 is TGTGCCAGCAGCTTATTTGGGGGGGGAGGAGGAGAGACCCAGTACTTC.

This clonotype was counted between two and nine times. The V call is TRBV5-1, the J call TRBJ1-2; D is undetermined. The CDR3 spans 14 residues. Deletions cut 0 bases from V and 4 bases from J, with 10 bases between. Germline V gene lookup returns CDR1 SGHRS and CDR2 YFSETQ. The CDR3 loop is CASSLAMSSYGYTF. In DNA, the CDR3 is TGCGCCAGCAGCTTGGCCATGTCTAGCTATGGCTACACCTTC.

This clonotype was seen a few times. The V and J genes are TRBV12-3 or TRBV12-4 and TRBJ1-1, with TRBD1 matching 7 bases. The CDR3 is 16 amino acids. With 7 bases clipped from V and 0 bases from J, the junction kept 11 bases outside the gene matches. For the CDR3, the DNA is TGTGCCAGCACCGACCCCGGGACAGTCATGAACACTGAAGCTTTCTTT. Protein product: CASTDPGTVMNTEAFF.

V gene TRBV2 combines with J gene TRBJ2-3; D is unresolved. V lost 5 bases, J lost 0 bases, and 9 bases lay in between. This CDR3 region has 14 residues. CDR1 and CDR2 from the germline V gene are SNHLY and FYNNEI. CDR3 bases: TGTGCCAGCAGTCAGTTGGTCAGCACAGATACGCAGTATTTT. Translation: CASSQLVSTDTQYF.

The chain uses TRBV19 and TRBJ2-7; no reliable D call. V was pared by 1 base and J by 2 bases, with 9 bases between. Germline V gene sequence: CDR1 LNHDA, CDR2 SQIVND (reference sequence). The CDR3 is 14 residues long. The CDR3 DNA is TGTGCCAGTAGTATAGGTGTCGGAACCTACGAGCAGTACTTC. Its translation is CASSIGVGTYEQYF. Full variable domain (rest looked up from reference TRBV19 and TRBJ2-7): DGGITQSPKYLFRKEGQNVTLSCEQNLNHDAMYWYRQDPGQGLRLIYYSQIVNDFQKGDIAEGYSVSREKKESFPLTVTSAQKNPTAFYLCASSIGVGTYEQYFGPGTRLTVT.

The CDR3 DNA is TGTGCCAGCAGCTTAGTCTCTACGAAACTAGCGGGGGGGCTGAGGCACGAGCAGTACTTC. This encodes CASSLVSTKLAGGLRHEQYF. The V gene is TRBV11-2, the J gene TRBJ2-7; 13 bases are a match to TRBD2. Germline lookup yields CDR1 SGHAT and CDR2 FQNNGV. The CDR3 has 20 amino acids. The junction had 17 bases not matched to a gene; V was cut back by 1 base and J by 5 bases.

The V and J genes are TRBV6-1 and TRBJ2-7; D unclear. Trimming shortened V by 5 bases and J by 2 bases, and 16 bases separated the two germline ends. The germline V gene encodes CDR1 MNHNS and CDR2 SASEGT. The CDR3 extends over 15 amino acids. This chain's CDR3 is CASSPRGLPPYEQYF. Written as DNA, the CDR3 is TGTGCCAGCAGTCCCAGAGGTCTTCCTCCCTACGAGCAGTACTTC.

The CDR3 bases are TGCAGTGCTACGGGACTAGCTAACAATGAGCAGTTCTTC. Protein sequence: CSATGLANNEQFF. V usage is TRBV20-1 and J usage is TRBJ2-1; 9 nucleotides agree with TRBD2. The V gene's germline CDR1 is DFQATT and CDR2 SNEGSKA (reference sequence). J gave up 5 bases and V 4 bases, and 3 bases lay outside the gene matches. The CDR3 loop spans 13 amino acids.

This clonotype was picked up one time. The rearrangement joins TRBV12-3 or TRBV12-4 to TRBJ1-2; no clear D gene. V lost 2 bases and J lost 1, with 8 bases in between. This CDR3 region has 14 residues. Written as DNA, the CDR3 is TGTGCCAGCAGTTTAAACGGAATTAACTATGGCTACACCTTC. Encoded protein: CASSLNGINYGYTF.

V gene TRBV12-3 or TRBV12-4 combines with J gene TRBJ2-2, with 8 bases matching TRBD1. The V gene end was trimmed by 5 bases and the J gene end by 6 bases; junction bases not matched to a gene: 11. This CDR3 has 16 residues. CDR3 DNA: TGTGCCAGCAGTCTCCGGACAGGGCGAAGGGCCGGGGAGCTGTTTTTT. Translation: CASSLRTGRRAGELFF.

The V call is TRBV2, the J call TRBJ2-1; D possibly matches TRBD1 or TRBD2 (5 bases each). Trimming pared 9 bases from V and 9 bases from J, leaving 36 bases between. The germline CDR1 and CDR2 sequences are SNHLY and FYNNEI. The CDR3 runs 19 residues. The CDR3 bases are TGTGCCAGGCCCCGGGACCCGGGACGGAGGCAAGCCAAGTCGCCTGAGCAGTTCTTC. Protein product: CARPRDPGRRQAKSPEQFF.

This clonotype was observed a handful of times. The genes are TRBV29-1 and TRBJ2-3, with D tentatively TRBD1 or TRBD2 (5 bases each). Germline V gene data show CDR1 as SQVTM and CDR2 as ANQGSEA. This CDR3 region has 15 residues. Trimming took off 3 bases at V and 2 bases at J, with 15 bases between the two ends. The CDR3 protein is CSVDRDPTNTDTQYF. The CDR3 DNA reads as TGCAGCGTTGACCGGGACCCAACGAACACAGATACGCAGTATTTT.

This clonotype was recorded at least ten times. The genes are TRBV12-3 or TRBV12-4 and TRBJ2-3, with TRBD1 matching over 9 bases. This CDR3 is 13 amino acids long. Unmatched junction bases numbered 7, after V lost 2 bases and J lost 13 bases. Written as DNA, the CDR3 is TGTGCCAGCAGTTTACATCGACAGGGGGATAAGTATTTT. The encoded protein is CASSLHRQGDKYF.

The rearrangement uses TRBV18 and TRBJ2-1, with D hard to call. V lost 3 bases and J 7 bases, leaving 7 bases between the germline ends. Germline CDR1 is KGHSH and CDR2 is LQKENI. The CDR3 runs 12 residues. CDR3 sequence reads: CASSPDINEQFF. The CDR3 bases are TGTGCCAGCTCACCCGATATTAATGAGCAGTTCTTC.